This TCR beta chain was recorded in a study of T cell repertoires in cytomegalovirus infection. This clonotype was recorded many times. The CDR3 loop spans 16 amino acids. Trimming removed 5 bases from V and 7 bases from J; junction bases left unmatched: 12. In germline, CDR1 is SGHTA, CDR2 FQGTGA. TCRdb independently ran MiXCR on the reads; one entry per CDR3 protein. Of about 490,000 distinct CDR3 sequences listed, approximately 11% are singletons. Sequenced: PBMCs. The chain carries TRBV7-3 and TRBJ2-1; 9 bases are shared with TRBD1. The sequence came from a human donor in good health (CMV status not recorded). Some clones in this sample may be carry-over from other donors' samples. CDR3 nucleotides: TGTGCCAGCAGCCCGAGGGACAGGGCAGGGGGGAATGAGCAGTTCTTC. Translation: CASSPRDRAGGNEQFF.